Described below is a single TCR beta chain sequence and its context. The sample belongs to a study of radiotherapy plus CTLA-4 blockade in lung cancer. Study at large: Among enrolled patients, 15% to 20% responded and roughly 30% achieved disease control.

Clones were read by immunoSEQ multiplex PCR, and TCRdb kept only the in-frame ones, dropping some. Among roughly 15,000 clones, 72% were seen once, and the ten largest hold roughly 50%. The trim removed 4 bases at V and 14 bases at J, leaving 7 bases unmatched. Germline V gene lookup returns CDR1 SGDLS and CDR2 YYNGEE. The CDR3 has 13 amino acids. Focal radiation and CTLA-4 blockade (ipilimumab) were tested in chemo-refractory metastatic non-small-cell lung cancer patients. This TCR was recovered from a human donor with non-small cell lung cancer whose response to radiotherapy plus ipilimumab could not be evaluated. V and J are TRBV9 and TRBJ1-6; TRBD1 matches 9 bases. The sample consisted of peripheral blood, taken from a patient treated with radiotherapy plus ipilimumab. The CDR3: CASSPWTGEALHF. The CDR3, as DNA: TGTGCCAGCAGCCCGTGGACAGGGGAAGCCCTCCACTTT. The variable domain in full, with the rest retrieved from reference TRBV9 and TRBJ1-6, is DSGVTQTPKHLITATGQRVTLRCSPRSGDLSVYWYQQSLDQGLQFLIQYYNGEERAKGNILERFSAQQFPDLHSELNLSSLELGDSALYFCASSPWTGEALHFGNGTRLTVT.